One sample yielded the 9 T cell receptor beta chains listed below, sequenced in a study of vaccination effects on CD4 cells after COVID-19. These receptors lack a known antigen. Within the ViraFEST assay, antigen-specific CD4+ T cells underwent expansion with viral peptide pools prior to sequencing. Subsequent to a culture period of 10 to 11 days, CD4+ T cells were isolated. SARS-CoV-2 infection was confirmed by PCR in the person between March and December 2020. TCRdb's table, derived via immunoSEQ multiplex PCR, lists solely in-frame clones and lacks some. The sample includes about 45,000 clones, 65% to 70% seen only once; the top ten take roughly 30%. Here the sequenced sample was CD4+ T cells from PBMCs cultured with a peptide pool, taken before COVID-19 vaccination. Receptors were obtained from a human donor who had a prior SARS-CoV-2 infection.

This clone was seen once. The chain links TRBV2 to TRBJ2-2; D tentatively fits TRBD1 or TRBD2 (5 bases each). CDR3 size: 15 residues. Germline CDR1 reads SNHLY; CDR2 reads FYNNEI. V shed 5 bases and J shed 0 bases, with 10 bases lying between them. CDR3 bases: TGTGCCAGCAGTCCGGGACGCGCGAACACCGGGGAGCTGTTTTTT. This sequence encodes CASSPGRANTGELFF.

The rearrangement joins TRBV5-6 to TRBJ2-3; 9 bases are a match to TRBD2. CDR3 length: 16 residues. Germline loops: CDR1 SGHDT, CDR2 YYEEEE. J gave up 0 bases and V 4 bases, and 6 bases lay outside the gene matches. DNA of the CDR3: TGTGCCAGCAGCAGAATTAGCGGGGGAAGCACAGATACGCAGTATTTT. Encoded protein: CASSRISGGSTDTQYF. Complete variable domain (other parts from reference TRBV5-6 and TRBJ2-3): DAGVTQSPTHLIKTRGQQVTLRCSPKSGHDTVSWYQQALGQGPQFIFQYYEEEERQRGNFPDRFSGHQFPNYSSELNVNALLLGDSALYLCASSRISGGSTDTQYFGPGTRLTVL.

This clone appeared a single time. The rearrangement joins TRBV24-1 to TRBJ2-1; tentatively, D is TRBD1 or TRBD2 (5 bases each). The CDR3 extends over 14 amino acids. Deletions cut 7 bases from V and 0 bases from J, with 9 bases between. Germline CDR1 reads KGHDR; CDR2 reads SFDVKD. CDR3 sequence: CATSRDGSYNEQFF. CDR3 in DNA: TGTGCCACCAGCAGGGACGGCTCCTACAATGAGCAGTTCTTC.

The J gene is TRBJ1-2, the V gene TRBV5-4; D is perhaps TRBD1 (5 bases). Germline CDR1 SGHNT, CDR2 YYREEE (reference sequence). Trimming pared 0 bases from V and 8 bases from J, leaving 11 bases between. The CDR3 consists of 13 residues. Here the CDR3 DNA reads TGTGCCAGCAGCTTGGGAGGGGCTTGGGGCTACACCTTC. Residues: CASSLGGAWGYTF.

The sample holds one count of this clone. The gene calls are TRBV18 and TRBJ2-1; possibly TRBD2 for D (7 bases). V lost 0 bases to trimming and J lost 0 bases, with 12 bases between them. This CDR3 is built from 17 residues. CDR1 and CDR2 (germline): KGHSH, LQKENI. CDR3 in amino acids: CASSPPGRGSSYNEQFF. CDR3 nucleotides: TGTGCCAGCTCACCACCGGGGAGGGGGAGCTCCTACAATGAGCAGTTCTTC. The whole variable domain, filled in from reference TRBV18 and TRBJ2-1, reads NAGVMQNPRHLVRRRGQEARLRCSPMKGHSHVYWYRQLPEEGLKFMVYLQKENIIDESGMPKERFSAEFPKEGPSILRIQQVVRGDSAAYFCASSPPGRGSSYNEQFFGPGTRLTVL.

This chain connects TRBV4-2 to TRBJ2-1, with TRBD2 identical over 14 bases. This CDR3 spans 18 amino acids. Germline V gene sequence: CDR1 LGHNA, CDR2 YNFKEQ. J was trimmed by 8 bases and V by 0 bases; bases with no gene match: 9. CDR3 in amino acids: CASSQDLTGTSGSYEQFF. The CDR3 bases are TGTGCCAGCAGCCAAGATCTTACAGGGACTAGCGGGAGCTATGAGCAGTTCTTC.

The rearrangement joins TRBV4-2 to TRBJ1-1, with a possible D match to TRBD1 (6 bases). V lost 0 bases and J 0 bases, leaving 8 bases between the germline ends. From germline, CDR1 is LGHNA and CDR2 YNFKEQ. CDR3 size: 15 residues. The CDR3 region is CASSQDWGLNTEAFF. CDR3 DNA: TGTGCCAGCAGCCAAGATTGGGGGCTGAACACTGAAGCTTTCTTT.

The V gene is TRBV6-5, the J gene TRBJ2-3; TRBD2 matches at 9 bases. The junction had 6 bases not matched to a gene; V was cut back by 6 bases and J by 14 bases. The germline gives CDR1 MNHEY, CDR2 SVGAGI. The CDR3 extends over 11 amino acids. In nucleotides, the CDR3 is TGTGCCAGCAGATATAGCGGGGGAACGTATTTT. Protein: CASRYSGGTYF.

This chain connects TRBV12-3 or TRBV12-4 to TRBJ1-1; D may be TRBD1 (5 bases). The V end was cut by 8 bases, the J end by 8 bases, with 15 bases between. This CDR3 is built from 12 residues. The CDR3 sequence: CASAGPTQEAFF. In DNA, the CDR3 is TGTGCCAGCGCGGGACCAACTCAGGAAGCTTTCTTT.